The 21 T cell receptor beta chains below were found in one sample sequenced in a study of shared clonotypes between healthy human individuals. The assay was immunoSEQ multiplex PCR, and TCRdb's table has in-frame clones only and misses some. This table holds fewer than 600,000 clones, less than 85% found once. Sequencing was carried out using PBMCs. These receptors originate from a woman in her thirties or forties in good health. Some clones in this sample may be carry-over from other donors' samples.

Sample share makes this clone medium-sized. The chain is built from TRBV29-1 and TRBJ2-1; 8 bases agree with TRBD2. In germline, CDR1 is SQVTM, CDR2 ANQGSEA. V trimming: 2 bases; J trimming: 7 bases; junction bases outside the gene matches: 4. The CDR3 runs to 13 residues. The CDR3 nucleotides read TGCAGCGTTGAAAGCGGGAGAGGTAATGAGCAGTTCTTC. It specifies CSVESGRGNEQFF.

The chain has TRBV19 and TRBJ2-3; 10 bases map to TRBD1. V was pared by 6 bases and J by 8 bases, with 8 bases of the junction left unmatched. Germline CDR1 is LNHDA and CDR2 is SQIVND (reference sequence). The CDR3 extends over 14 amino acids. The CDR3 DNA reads TGTGCCAGTAGAGGAGGGACAGGGGTTGGTACGCAGTATTTT. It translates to CASRGGTGVGTQYF.

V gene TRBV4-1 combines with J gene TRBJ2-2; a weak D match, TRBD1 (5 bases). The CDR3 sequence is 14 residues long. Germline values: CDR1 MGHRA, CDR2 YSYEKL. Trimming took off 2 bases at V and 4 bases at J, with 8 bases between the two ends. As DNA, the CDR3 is TGCGCCAGCAGCCAAAAAACAGGCACCGGGGAGCTGTTTTTT. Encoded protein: CASSQKTGTGELFF.

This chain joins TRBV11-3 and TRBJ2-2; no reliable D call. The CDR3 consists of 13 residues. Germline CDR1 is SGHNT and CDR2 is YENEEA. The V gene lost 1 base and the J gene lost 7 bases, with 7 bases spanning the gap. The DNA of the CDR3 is TGTGCCAGCAGCTTAGGGCCCCACGGGGAGCTGTTTTTT. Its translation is CASSLGPHGELFF.

CDR3: CATQERGGDQPQHF. CDR3 coding DNA: TGTGCCACGCAGGAGCGGGGAGGCGATCAGCCCCAGCATTTT. The chain recombines TRBV10-3 with TRBJ1-5, with D hard to call. The CDR3 totals 14 residues. Germline CDR1 and CDR2: ENHRY and SYGVKD. The V and J ends lost 10 bases and 5 bases respectively, with 18 bases between them.

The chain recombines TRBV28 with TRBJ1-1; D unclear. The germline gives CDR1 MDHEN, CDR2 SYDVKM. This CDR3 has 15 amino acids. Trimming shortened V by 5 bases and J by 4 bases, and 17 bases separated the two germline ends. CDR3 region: CASSLPLVGSTEAFF. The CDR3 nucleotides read TGTGCCAGCAGTCTGCCGCTTGTGGGAAGCACTGAAGCTTTCTTT.

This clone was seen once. In nucleotides, the CDR3 is TGTGCCAGCAGTTTATGGGGGAGCGGGCGGGCGACCGGGGAGCTGTTTTTT. Encoded protein: CASSLWGSGRATGELFF. The chain employs TRBV28 and TRBJ2-2, with a tentative D call TRBD2 (6 bases). The CDR3 consists of 17 residues. Germline loops: CDR1 MDHEN, CDR2 SYDVKM. Trimming removed 0 bases from V and 5 bases from J, with 16 bases in between.

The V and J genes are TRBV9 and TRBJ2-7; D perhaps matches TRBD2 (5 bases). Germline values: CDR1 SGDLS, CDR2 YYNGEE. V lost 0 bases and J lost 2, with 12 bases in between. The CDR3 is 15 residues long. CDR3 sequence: CASSVGEGGPYEQYF. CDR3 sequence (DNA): TGTGCCAGCAGCGTAGGAGAGGGCGGCCCCTACGAGCAGTACTTC. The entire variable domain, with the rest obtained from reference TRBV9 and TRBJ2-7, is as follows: DSGVTQTPKHLITATGQRVTLRCSPRSGDLSVYWYQQSLDQGLQFLIQYYNGEERAKGNILERFSAQQFPDLHSELNLSSLELGDSALYFCASSVGEGGPYEQYFGPGTRLTVT.

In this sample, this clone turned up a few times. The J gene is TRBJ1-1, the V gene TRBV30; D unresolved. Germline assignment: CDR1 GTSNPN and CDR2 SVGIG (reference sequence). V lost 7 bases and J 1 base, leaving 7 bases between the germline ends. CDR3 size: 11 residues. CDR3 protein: CAFQPNTEAFF. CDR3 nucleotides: TGTGCCTTTCAGCCGAACACTGAAGCTTTCTTT.

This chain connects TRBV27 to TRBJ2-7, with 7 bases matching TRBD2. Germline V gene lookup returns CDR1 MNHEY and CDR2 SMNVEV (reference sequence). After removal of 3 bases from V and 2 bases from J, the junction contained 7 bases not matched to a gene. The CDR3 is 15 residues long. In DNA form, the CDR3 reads TGTGCCAGCAGTTTCGCCGGGAGGCCAACCTACGAGCAGTACTTC. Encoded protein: CASSFAGRPTYEQYF.

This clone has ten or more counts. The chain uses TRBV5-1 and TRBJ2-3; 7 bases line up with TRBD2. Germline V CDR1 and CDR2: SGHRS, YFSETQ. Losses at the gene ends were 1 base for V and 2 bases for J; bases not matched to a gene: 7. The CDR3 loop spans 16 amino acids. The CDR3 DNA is TGCGCCAGCAGCTTGAAACTCGGGACTACCACAGATACGCAGTATTTT. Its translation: CASSLKLGTTTDTQYF. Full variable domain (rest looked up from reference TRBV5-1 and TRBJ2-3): KAGVTQTPRYLIKTRGQQVTLSCSPISGHRSVSWYQQTPGQGLQFLFEYFSETQRNKGNFPGRFSGRQFSNSRSEMNVSTLELGDSALYLCASSLKLGTTTDTQYFGPGTRLTVL.

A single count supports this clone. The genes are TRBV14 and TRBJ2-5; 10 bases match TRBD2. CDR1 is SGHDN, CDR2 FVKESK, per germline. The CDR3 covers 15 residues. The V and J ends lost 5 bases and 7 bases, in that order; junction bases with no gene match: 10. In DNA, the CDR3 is TGTGCCAGCAGCGGACTAGCGGTCGTCACGGGGACCCAGTACTTC. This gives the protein CASSGLAVVTGTQYF.

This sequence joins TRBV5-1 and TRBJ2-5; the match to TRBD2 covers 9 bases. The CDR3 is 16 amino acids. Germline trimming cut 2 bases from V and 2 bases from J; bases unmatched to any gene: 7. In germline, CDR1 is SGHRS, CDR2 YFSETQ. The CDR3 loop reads CASSLPLAGQQETQYF. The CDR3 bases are TGCGCCAGCAGCTTACCTCTAGCGGGACAACAAGAGACCCAGTACTTC.

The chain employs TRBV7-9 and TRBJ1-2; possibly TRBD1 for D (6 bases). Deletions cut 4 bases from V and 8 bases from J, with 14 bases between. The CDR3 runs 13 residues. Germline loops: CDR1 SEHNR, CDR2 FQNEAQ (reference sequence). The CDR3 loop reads CASSSGELWGYTF. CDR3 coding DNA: TGTGCCAGCAGCTCAGGGGAGTTGTGGGGCTACACCTTC.

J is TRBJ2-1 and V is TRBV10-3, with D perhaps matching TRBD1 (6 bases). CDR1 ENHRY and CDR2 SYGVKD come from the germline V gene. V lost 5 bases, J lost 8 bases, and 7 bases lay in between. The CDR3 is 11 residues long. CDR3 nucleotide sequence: TGTGCCATCAGTCCAGGGGATGAGCAGTTCTTC. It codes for CAISPGDEQFF.

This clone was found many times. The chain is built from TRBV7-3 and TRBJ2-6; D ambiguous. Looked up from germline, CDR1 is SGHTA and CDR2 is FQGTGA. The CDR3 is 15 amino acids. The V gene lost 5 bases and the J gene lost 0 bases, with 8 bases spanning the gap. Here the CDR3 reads CASSPTSSGANVLTF. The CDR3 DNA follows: TGTGCCAGCAGCCCCACCAGCTCTGGGGCCAACGTCCTGACTTTC.

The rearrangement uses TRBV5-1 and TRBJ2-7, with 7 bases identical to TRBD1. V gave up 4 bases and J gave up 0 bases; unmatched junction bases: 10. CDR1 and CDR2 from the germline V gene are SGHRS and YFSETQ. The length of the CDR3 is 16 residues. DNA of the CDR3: TGCGCCAGCAGCCGGTCCGGGACAGCCGGCTCCTACGAGCAGTACTTC. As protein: CASSRSGTAGSYEQYF.

The CDR3 DNA reads as TGTGCCAGCAGCCCGGGACTAGCGGGAGGGCACCCCTACGAGCAGTACTTC. It codes for CASSPGLAGGHPYEQYF. The rearrangement uses TRBV14 and TRBJ2-7; 16 positions agree with TRBD2. V shed 4 bases, J shed 2 bases, and the junction held 5 bases outside the gene matches. This CDR3 is built from 17 residues. Per the germline V gene, CDR1 is SGHDN and CDR2 is FVKESK.

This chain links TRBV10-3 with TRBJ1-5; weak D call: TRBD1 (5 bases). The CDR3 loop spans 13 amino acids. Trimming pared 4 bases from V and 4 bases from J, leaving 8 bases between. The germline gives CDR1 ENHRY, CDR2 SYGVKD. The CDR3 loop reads CAISAGRNQPQHF. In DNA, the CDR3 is TGTGCCATCAGTGCAGGGAGGAATCAGCCCCAGCATTTT.

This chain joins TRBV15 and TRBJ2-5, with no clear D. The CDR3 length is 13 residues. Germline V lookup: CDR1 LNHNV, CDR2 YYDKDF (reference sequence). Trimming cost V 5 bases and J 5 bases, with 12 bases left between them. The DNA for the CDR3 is TGTGCCACCAGCCTCCGATCGGGCGAGACCCAGTACTTC. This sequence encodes CATSLRSGETQYF.

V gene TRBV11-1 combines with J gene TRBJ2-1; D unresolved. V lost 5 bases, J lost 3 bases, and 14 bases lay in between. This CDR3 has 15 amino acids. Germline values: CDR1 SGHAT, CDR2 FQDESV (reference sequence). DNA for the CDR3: TGTGCCAGCAGCCCACGGTATTCTGGCTACAATGAGCAGTTCTTC. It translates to CASSPRYSGYNEQFF.